This T cell receptor beta chain was found in a study of OX40 agonist ivuxolimab in advanced cancers. Findings and limits, study-wide: Relative to CD4+, CD8+ T cells held more expanded clones on average.

This clone showed up just once. Its matching antigen is unknown. The method was immunoSEQ multiplex PCR; TCRdb's version includes in-frame clones alone and lacks a portion of them. Of 85,000 to 95,000 clones listed, 89% are singletons. Autoimmune disease history or systemic immunosuppression barred patients. Baseline, cycle 4 day 1, and cycle 7 day 1 were the blood sampling points. The sequenced sample was CD4+ or CD8+ T cells sorted from blood, obtained in a trial of the OX40 agonist ivuxolimab. The receptor's source is an adult with an advanced solid tumor such as melanoma, head and neck, liver or kidney cancer.

The CDR3: CASSWRTRGTDTQYF. CDR3 nucleotide sequence: TGTGCCAGCAGTTGGCGGACTAGGGGCACAGATACGCAGTATTTT. The rearrangement links TRBV27 to TRBJ2-3; 7 bases agree with TRBD2. With V trimmed by 4 bases and J by 1 base, 5 bases remained unmatched. CDR3 length equals 15 residues. Per the germline V gene, CDR1 is MNHEY and CDR2 is SMNVEV (reference sequence).